The entry below describes one T cell receptor beta chain. Its target is not known. Sequenced by immunoSEQ multiplex PCR; TCRdb stores in-frame clones only, minus some. The sample consists of about 24,000 clones, around 72% of them appearing once. These data are taken from a study of STAT5B mutations in CD4+ large granular lymphocyte leukemia. Turning to the study itself: Among healthy donors, a particular HLA allele went with more CDR3 'QG' motifs.

General study results and limits: Patient CD4-sorted repertoires looked more clonal than healthy CD4+ repertoires, even without putative leukemic clones. Compared with healthy controls (2/35), patient top clones favored TRBV06 (8/27). The CD4+ versus CD8+ T-LGLL clonality difference may reflect limited sample size.

CDR3 length: 15 residues. Trimming pared 4 bases from V and 4 bases from J, leaving 15 bases between. Germline CDR1 reads SGHRS; CDR2 reads YFSETQ. The sequence derives from a human donor in good health. Sequenced input: CD4+ T cells from blood buffy coats. This chain links TRBV5-1 with TRBJ2-1; D is possibly TRBD1 or TRBD2 (5 bases each). The CDR3 sequence: CASSGGTGTYNEQFF. For the CDR3, the DNA is TGCGCCAGCAGCGGTGGGACGGGAACGTACAATGAGCAGTTCTTC.